These 12 T cell receptor beta chains were all obtained from the same sample, sequenced in a study of cytomegalovirus exposure and HLA in healthy donors. The PCR used 60 Vbeta and 13 Jbeta primers. Libraries were prepared by immunoSEQ multiplex PCR; TCRdb keeps only in-frame clonotypes and omits some of them. The data contain 70,000 to 95,000 clones, around 73% of them singletons. The sequencing input was PBMCs. These receptors originate from a man aged 50-60 years in good health and CMV-seronegative.

The chain is built from TRBV2 and TRBJ2-1; 9 nucleotides line up with TRBD2. Germline loops: CDR1 SNHLY, CDR2 FYNNEI. V lost 5 bases and J lost 9; bases outside the gene matches: 11. This CDR3 region has 15 residues. The CDR3 region has the DNA TGTGCCAGCAGTACCGGGACTAGCAGGAACGCTGAGCAGTTCTTC. This encodes CASSTGTSRNAEQFF.

This chain connects TRBV9 to TRBJ2-7; TRBD2 aligns across 7 bases. This CDR3 has 13 amino acids. Germline CDR1 SGDLS, CDR2 YYNGEE. The junction had 8 bases not matched to a gene; V was cut back by 5 bases and J by 6 bases. CDR3 sequence reads: CASSLAVYGEQYF. DNA for the CDR3: TGTGCCAGCAGTCTAGCGGTCTACGGCGAGCAGTACTTC.

This sequence joins TRBV18 and TRBJ2-7, with TRBD2 matching over 7 bases. The CDR3 totals 15 residues. V lost 8 bases and J lost 4; bases outside the gene matches: 14. Germline assignment: CDR1 KGHSH and CDR2 LQKENI. The CDR3 reads CASQPAGQGRYEQYF. The CDR3, as DNA: TGTGCCAGCCAGCCAGCGGGGCAGGGTCGTTACGAGCAGTACTTC. The full variable domain, rest sourced from reference TRBV18 and TRBJ2-7, is NAGVMQNPRHLVRRRGQEARLRCSPMKGHSHVYWYRQLPEEGLKFMVYLQKENIIDESGMPKERFSAEFPKEGPSILRIQQVVRGDSAAYFCASQPAGQGRYEQYFGPGTRLTVT.

In its sample, this clone was seen a few times. This chain links TRBV10-3 with TRBJ2-5; TRBD1 matches at 7 bases. J was trimmed by 5 bases and V by 4 bases; bases with no gene match: 4. CDR1 is ENHRY, CDR2 SYGVKD, per germline. The CDR3 is 13 residues long. This CDR3 is CAISGTTGETQYF. CDR3 in DNA: TGTGCCATCAGTGGGACGACAGGGGAGACCCAGTACTTC.

The rearrangement joins TRBV12-5 to TRBJ1-1; D is undetermined. CDR3 size: 13 residues. Germline V gene lookup returns CDR1 LGHNT and CDR2 FRNRAP. With 4 bases removed from V and 4 bases from J, the gap between germline ends came to 10 bases. The CDR3 nucleotides are TGTGCTAGTGGTTGGTCTGAGTTCACTGAAGCTTTCTTT. This sequence encodes CASGWSEFTEAFF.

V is TRBV15 and J is TRBJ1-1, with 9 bases matching TRBD1. The CDR3 sequence is 15 residues long. Trimming cost V 4 bases and J 1 base; bases outside gene matches: 4. Germline V gene lookup returns CDR1 LNHNV and CDR2 YYDKDF (reference sequence). In nucleotides, the CDR3 is TGTGCCACCAGCATCCGGACAGGGGAGAACACTGAAGCTTTCTTT. Translating gives CATSIRTGENTEAFF.

V usage is TRBV5-4 and J usage is TRBJ2-7; 10 nucleotides match TRBD1. Germline V gives CDR1 SGHNT, CDR2 YYREEE (reference sequence). V lost 4 bases and J lost 2; bases outside the gene matches: 6. CDR3 length equals 15 residues. The CDR3 nucleotides read TGTGCCAGCAGCCAGGGACAGGGGCTAGCCTACGAGCAGTACTTC. Translation: CASSQGQGLAYEQYF.

The rearrangement joins TRBV4-1 to TRBJ1-2; TRBD1 might be the D (6 bases). The CDR3 sequence is 15 residues long. Germline CDR1 MGHRA, CDR2 YSYEKL. V dropped 5 bases and J dropped 6 bases, with 19 bases sitting between them. For the CDR3, the DNA is TGCGCCAGCAGCTCAGGACAGCTCACGAGCCATGGCTACACCTTC. Translation gives CASSSGQLTSHGYTF.

With regard to this clone: This CDR3 is also generated by other DNA sequences in the sample. This sequence joins TRBV7-2 and TRBJ2-1; 8 bases map to TRBD2. J gave up 4 bases and V 5 bases, and 7 bases lay outside the gene matches. The CDR3 runs to 15 residues. Germline lookup yields CDR1 SGHTA and CDR2 FQGNSA. In nucleotides, the CDR3 is TGTGCCAGCAGCCGGGGGAGCGGGAGTTACAATGAGCAGTTCTTC. Translated, it gives CASSRGSGSYNEQFF.

This clone was counted a few times. The rearrangement links TRBV10-3 to TRBJ2-6; possibly TRBD1 for D (6 bases). The CDR3 spans 16 residues. V lost 8 bases and J 0 bases, leaving 14 bases between the germline ends. CDR1 and CDR2 from the germline V gene are ENHRY and SYGVKD. CDR3 amino acids: CAIGTGRSSGANVLTF. The CDR3 region has the DNA TGTGCCATCGGTACAGGGCGGTCCTCTGGGGCCAACGTCCTGACTTTC.

This chain joins TRBV6-5 and TRBJ2-5, with 7 bases fitting TRBD2. V shed 7 bases and J 7 bases; nucleotides not matched to a gene: 6. CDR3 size: 12 residues. Germline V gene sequence: CDR1 MNHEY, CDR2 SVGAGI. CDR3 sequence reads: CASTRGDGTQYF. The CDR3 DNA reads TGTGCCAGCACTCGGGGGGACGGGACCCAGTACTTC.

The CDR3 here is CASNPGRDTNQPQHF. The CDR3 DNA reads as TGTGCCAGCAACCCGGGCCGGGACACAAATCAGCCCCAGCATTTT. The chain is built from TRBV6-5 and TRBJ1-5, with D possibly matching TRBD1 (6 bases). Germline V CDR1 and CDR2: MNHEY, SVGAGI. The CDR3 loop spans 15 amino acids. With 7 bases removed from V and 4 bases from J, the gap between germline ends came to 17 bases.